Reported below is one TCR beta chain. Its specificity is not known. The data belong to a study of T cells in tumors after PD-1 blockade. Study results and caveats: Peripheral recruitment is suggested, as some novel exhausted tumor clones were in pre-treatment blood.

The CDR3 spans 16 residues. The V gene's germline CDR1 is GTSNPN and CDR2 SVGIG (reference sequence). J lost 6 bases, V lost 2 bases, and 10 bases had no gene match. Sequenced by immunoSEQ multiplex PCR; TCRdb stores in-frame clones only, minus some. This sample carries about 33,000 clones, about 77% of them seen once, and the ten largest clones take under 40%. Material: PBMCs, obtained before anti-PD-1 treatment. The chain combines TRBV30 with TRBJ2-2, with 9 nucleotides matching TRBD2. The sequence was collected from a human donor with basal cell carcinoma. The CDR3: CAWSFHLSGSPGELFF. As DNA, the CDR3 is TGTGCCTGGAGTTTTCACCTTAGCGGGAGCCCCGGGGAGCTGTTTTTT.